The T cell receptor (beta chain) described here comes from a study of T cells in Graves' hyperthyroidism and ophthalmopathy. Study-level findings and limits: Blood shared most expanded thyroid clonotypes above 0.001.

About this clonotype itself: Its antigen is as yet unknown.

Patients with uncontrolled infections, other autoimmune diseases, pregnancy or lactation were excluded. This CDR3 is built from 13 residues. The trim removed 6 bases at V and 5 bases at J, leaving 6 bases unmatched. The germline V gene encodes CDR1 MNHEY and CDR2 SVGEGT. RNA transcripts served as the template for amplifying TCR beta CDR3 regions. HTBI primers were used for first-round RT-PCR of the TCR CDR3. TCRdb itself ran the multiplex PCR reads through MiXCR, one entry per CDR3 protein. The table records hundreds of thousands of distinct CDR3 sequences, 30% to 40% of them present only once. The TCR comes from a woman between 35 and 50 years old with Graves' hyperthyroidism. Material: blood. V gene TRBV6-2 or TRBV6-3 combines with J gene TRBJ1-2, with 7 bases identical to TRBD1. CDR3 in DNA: TGTGCCAGCAGATATGGACAGGAGTATGGCTACACCTTC. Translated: CASRYGQEYGYTF.